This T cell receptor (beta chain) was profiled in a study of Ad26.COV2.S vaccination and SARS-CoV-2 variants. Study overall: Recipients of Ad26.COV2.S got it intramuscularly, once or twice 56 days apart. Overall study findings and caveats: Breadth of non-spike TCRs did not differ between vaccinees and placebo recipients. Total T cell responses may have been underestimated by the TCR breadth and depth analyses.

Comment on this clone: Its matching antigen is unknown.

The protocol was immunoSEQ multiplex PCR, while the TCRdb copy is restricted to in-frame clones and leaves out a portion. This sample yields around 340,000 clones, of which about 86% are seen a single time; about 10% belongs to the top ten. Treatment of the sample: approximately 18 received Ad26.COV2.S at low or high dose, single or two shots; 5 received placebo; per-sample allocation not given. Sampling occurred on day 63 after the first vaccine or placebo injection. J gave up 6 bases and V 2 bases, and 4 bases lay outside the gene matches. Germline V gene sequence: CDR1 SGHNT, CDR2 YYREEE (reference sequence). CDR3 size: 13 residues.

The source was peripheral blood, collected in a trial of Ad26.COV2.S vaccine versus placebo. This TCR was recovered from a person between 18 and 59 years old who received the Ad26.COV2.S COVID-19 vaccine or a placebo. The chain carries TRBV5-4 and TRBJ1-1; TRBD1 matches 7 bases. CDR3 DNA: TGTGCCAGCAGCTTAAACAGGGGTCCTGAAGCTTTCTTT. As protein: CASSLNRGPEAFF.